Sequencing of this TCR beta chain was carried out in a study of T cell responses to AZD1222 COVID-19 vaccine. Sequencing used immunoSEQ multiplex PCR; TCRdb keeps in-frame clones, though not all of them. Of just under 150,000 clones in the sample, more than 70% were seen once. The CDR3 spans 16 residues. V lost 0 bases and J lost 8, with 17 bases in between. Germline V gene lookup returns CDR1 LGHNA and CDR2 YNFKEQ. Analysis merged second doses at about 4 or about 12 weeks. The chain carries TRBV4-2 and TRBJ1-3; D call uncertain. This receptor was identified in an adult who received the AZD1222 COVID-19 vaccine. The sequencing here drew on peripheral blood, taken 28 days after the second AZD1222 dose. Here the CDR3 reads CASSQDWVSPAHTIYF. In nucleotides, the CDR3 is TGTGCCAGCAGCCAAGATTGGGTCTCGCCGGCGCACACCATATATTTT.